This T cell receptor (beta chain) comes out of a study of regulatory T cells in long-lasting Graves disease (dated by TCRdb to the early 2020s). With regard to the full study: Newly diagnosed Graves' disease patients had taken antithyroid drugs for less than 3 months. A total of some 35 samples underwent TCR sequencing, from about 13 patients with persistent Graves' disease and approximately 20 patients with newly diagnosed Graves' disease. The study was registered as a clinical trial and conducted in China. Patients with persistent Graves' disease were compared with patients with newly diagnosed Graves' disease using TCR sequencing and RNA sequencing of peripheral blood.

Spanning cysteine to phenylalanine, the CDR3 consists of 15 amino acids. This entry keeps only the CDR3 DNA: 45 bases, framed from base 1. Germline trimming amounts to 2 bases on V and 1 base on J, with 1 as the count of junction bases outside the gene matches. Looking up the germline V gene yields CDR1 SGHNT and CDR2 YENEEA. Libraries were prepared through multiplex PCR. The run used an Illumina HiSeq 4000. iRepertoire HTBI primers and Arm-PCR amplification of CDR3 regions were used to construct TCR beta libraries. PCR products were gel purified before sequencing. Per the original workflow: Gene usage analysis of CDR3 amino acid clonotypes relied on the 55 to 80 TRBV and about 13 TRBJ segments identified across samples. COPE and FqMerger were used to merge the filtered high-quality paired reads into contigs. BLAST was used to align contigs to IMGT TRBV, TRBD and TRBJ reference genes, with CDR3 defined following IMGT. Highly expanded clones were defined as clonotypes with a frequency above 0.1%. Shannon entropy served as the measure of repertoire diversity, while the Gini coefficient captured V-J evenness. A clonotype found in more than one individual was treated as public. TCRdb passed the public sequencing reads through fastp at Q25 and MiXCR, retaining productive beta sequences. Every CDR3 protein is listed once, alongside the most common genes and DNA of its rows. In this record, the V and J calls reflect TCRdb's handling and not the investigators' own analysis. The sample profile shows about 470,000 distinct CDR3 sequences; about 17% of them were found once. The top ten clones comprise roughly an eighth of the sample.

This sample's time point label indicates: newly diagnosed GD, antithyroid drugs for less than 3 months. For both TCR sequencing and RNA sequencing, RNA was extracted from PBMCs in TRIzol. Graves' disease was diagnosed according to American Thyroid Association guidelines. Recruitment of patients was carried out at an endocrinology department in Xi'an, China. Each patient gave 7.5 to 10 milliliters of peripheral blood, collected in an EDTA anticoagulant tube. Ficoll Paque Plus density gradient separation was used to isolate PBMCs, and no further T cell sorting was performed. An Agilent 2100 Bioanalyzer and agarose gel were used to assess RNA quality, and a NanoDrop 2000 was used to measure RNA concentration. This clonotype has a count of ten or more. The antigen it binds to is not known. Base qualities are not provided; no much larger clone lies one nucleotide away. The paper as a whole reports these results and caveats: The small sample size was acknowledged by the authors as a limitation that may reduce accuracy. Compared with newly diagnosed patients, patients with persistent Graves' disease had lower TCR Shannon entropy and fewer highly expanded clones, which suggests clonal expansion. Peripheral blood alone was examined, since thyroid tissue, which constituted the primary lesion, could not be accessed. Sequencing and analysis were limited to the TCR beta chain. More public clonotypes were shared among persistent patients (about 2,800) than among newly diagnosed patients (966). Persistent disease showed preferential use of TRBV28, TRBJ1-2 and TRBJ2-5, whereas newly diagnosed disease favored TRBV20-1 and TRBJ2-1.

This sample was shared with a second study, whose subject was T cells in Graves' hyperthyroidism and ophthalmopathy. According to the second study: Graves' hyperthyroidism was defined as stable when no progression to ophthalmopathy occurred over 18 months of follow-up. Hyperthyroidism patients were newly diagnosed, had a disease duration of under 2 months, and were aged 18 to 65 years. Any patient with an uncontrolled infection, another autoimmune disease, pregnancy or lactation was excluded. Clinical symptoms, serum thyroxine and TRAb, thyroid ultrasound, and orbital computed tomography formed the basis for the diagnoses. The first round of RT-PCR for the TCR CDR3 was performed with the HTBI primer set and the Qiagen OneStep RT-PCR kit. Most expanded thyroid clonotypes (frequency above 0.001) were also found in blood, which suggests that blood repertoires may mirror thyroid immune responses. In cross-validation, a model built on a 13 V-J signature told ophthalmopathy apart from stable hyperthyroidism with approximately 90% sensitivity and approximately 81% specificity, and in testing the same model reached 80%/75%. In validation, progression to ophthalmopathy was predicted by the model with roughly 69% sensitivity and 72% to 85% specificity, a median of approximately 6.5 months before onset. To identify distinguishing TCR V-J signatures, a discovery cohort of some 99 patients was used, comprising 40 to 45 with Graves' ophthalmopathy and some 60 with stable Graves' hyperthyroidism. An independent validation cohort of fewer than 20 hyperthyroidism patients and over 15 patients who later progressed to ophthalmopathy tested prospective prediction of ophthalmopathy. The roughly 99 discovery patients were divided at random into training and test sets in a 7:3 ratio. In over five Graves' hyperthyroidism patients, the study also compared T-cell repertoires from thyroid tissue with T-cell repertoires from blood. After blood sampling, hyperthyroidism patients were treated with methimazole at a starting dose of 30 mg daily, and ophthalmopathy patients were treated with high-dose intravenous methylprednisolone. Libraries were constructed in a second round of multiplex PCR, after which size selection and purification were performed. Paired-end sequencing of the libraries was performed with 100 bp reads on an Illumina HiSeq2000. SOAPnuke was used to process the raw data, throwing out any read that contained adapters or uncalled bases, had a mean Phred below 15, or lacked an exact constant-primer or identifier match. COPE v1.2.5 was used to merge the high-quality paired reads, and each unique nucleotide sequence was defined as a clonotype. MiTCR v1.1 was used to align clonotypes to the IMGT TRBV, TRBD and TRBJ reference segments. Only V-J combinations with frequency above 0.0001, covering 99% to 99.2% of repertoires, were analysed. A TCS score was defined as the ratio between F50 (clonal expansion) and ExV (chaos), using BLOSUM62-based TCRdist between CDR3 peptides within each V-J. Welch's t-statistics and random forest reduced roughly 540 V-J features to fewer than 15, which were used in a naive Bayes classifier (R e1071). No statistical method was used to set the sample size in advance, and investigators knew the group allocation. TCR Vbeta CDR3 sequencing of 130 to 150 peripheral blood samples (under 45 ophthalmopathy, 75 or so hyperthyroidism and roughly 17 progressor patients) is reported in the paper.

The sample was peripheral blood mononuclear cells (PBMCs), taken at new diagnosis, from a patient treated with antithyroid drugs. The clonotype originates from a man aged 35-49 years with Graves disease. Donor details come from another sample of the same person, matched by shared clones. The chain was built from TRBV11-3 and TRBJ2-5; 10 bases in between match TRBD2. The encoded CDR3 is CASSLTSGVQETQYF. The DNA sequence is TGTGCCAGCAGCTTAACTAGCGGGGTCCAAGAGACCCAGTACTTC.